A single TCR beta chain is shown here with its context. Exclusion criteria comprised uncontrolled infection, other autoimmune disease, pregnancy or lactation. Per germline, CDR1 LGHNA and CDR2 YNFKEQ. Trimming pared 0 bases from V and 0 bases from J, leaving 8 bases between. The CDR3 has 15 residues. The data were taken from a study of T cells in Graves' hyperthyroidism and ophthalmopathy. TCR beta CDR3 region amplification was performed from RNA transcripts. First-round RT-PCR of the TCR CDR3 relied on the HTBI primer set. TCRdb redid the calling of the multiplex PCR reads with MiXCR, one entry per CDR3 protein. The sample includes around 700,000 distinct CDR3 sequences, 18% seen only once; the top ten take over 15%.

The rearrangement links TRBV4-2 to TRBJ1-1; no clear D. The sample comprised blood. The receptor's source is a woman between 45 and 65 years old with Graves' hyperthyroidism that later progressed to Graves' ophthalmopathy. CDR3 in amino acids: CASSQDLGMNTEAFF. CDR3 sequence (DNA): TGTGCCAGCAGCCAAGATCTGGGGATGAACACTGAAGCTTTCTTT.